This entry lists 25 T cell receptor beta chains sequenced from one sample in a study of blood T cells in healthy people across ages. Next came a second PCR, run for about 6 to 11 cycles, which used a sample-barcoded 5' primer along with a J-beta primer mix. TCRdb reanalysed the 5' RACE reads using MiXCR and keeps one entry per CDR3 protein. The sample carries 1.5 million to 2 million distinct CDR3 sequences, roughly 27% recorded once. The sequencing sample was made of blood. These receptor sequences come from a woman under 40 in good health.

This clonotype was seen just once. V is TRBV28 and J is TRBJ2-3, with 12 bases identical to TRBD2. The CDR3 spans 17 residues. J was trimmed by 2 bases and V by 7 bases; bases with no gene match: 10. Per the germline V gene, CDR1 is MDHEN and CDR2 is SYDVKM. This CDR3 reads CASTLLAGGPLTDTQYF. CDR3 DNA: TGTGCCAGCACCCTACTAGCGGGGGGCCCCCTCACAGATACGCAGTATTTT.

The chain couples TRBV6-1 to TRBJ2-2; 7 positions match TRBD1. CDR1 is MNHNS and CDR2 is SASEGT in the germline V gene. V shed 5 bases, J shed 0 bases, and the junction held 3 bases outside the gene matches. The CDR3 is made up of 15 amino acids. CDR3 region: CASSRGQPNTGELFF. Written as DNA, the CDR3 is TGTGCCAGCAGTAGGGGACAGCCGAACACCGGGGAGCTGTTTTTT.

This clonotype was seen more than once but under ten times. The J gene is TRBJ1-4, the V gene TRBV18; 9 bases fit TRBD1. This CDR3 comprises 15 residues. V dropped 2 bases and J dropped 7; count of bases not matched to a gene: 5. Per the germline V gene, CDR1 is KGHSH and CDR2 is LQKENI. The CDR3 coding sequence is TGTGCCAGCTCACCAGGGACAGGGAATCGTGAAAAACTGTTTTTT. As protein: CASSPGTGNREKLFF.

The chain uses TRBV24-1 and TRBJ1-5, with TRBD1 identical over 8 bases. V shed 4 bases and J 7 bases; nucleotides not matched to a gene: 2. This CDR3 comprises 13 residues. Germline CDR1 is KGHDR and CDR2 is SFDVKD. CDR3 loop: CATSESGGQPQHF. In nucleotides, the CDR3 is TGTGCCACCAGTGAATCAGGGGGCCAGCCCCAGCATTTT.

This sequence joins TRBV5-1 and TRBJ2-3, with 7 bases identical to TRBD2. The germline gives CDR1 SGHRS, CDR2 YFSETQ. J was trimmed by 2 bases and V by 2 bases; bases with no gene match: 8. This CDR3 has 16 amino acids. The CDR3, as DNA: TGCGCCAGCAGCTTCCCTCTAGCGGAGCCCACAGATACGCAGTATTTT. It translates to CASSFPLAEPTDTQYF.

A few counts support this clonotype. The chain combines TRBV6-4 with TRBJ2-5; TRBD2 might be the D (7 bases). The germline CDR1 and CDR2 sequences are MRHNA and SNTAGT. This CDR3 region has 14 residues. V was clipped by 6 bases and J by 4 bases, with 15 bases between them. CDR3 region: CASRTGRGGETQYF. The CDR3, as DNA: TGTGCCAGCAGGACCGGTAGGGGGGGAGAGACCCAGTACTTC.

J is TRBJ2-2 and V is TRBV5-5; D call uncertain. The CDR3 covers 12 residues. The germline V and J ends were trimmed by 4 bases and 6 bases, with 7 bases remaining between them. From germline, CDR1 is SGHKS and CDR2 YYEKEE (reference sequence). As DNA, the CDR3 is TGTGCCAGCAGCAGTTGGGCCGGGGAGCTGTTTTTT. The encoded protein is CASSSWAGELFF.

This clonotype was counted only a few times. The V and J genes are TRBV29-1 and TRBJ1-2; D is unresolved. This CDR3 has 13 amino acids. V was pared by 3 bases and J by 7 bases, with 15 bases between. Per germline, CDR1 SQVTM and CDR2 ANQGSEA. CDR3 region: CSVEGRLGGGYTF. DNA of the CDR3: TGCAGCGTTGAGGGCCGACTAGGTGGTGGCTACACCTTC.

The J gene is TRBJ2-2, the V gene TRBV2; no clear D gene. Looked up from germline, CDR1 is SNHLY and CDR2 is FYNNEI. This CDR3 spans 14 amino acids. V was cut by 7 bases and J by 1 base, with 10 bases left in between. For the CDR3, the DNA is TGTGCCAGCATACGTGAGAAGAACACCGGGGAGCTGTTTTTT. Amino acid sequence: CASIREKNTGELFF.

The chain employs TRBV5-1 and TRBJ2-3; 7 bases are a match to TRBD2. The CDR3 is made up of 18 amino acids. Germline CDR1 is SGHRS and CDR2 is YFSETQ. The V segment lost 4 bases and the J segment 1 base; nucleotides outside the gene matches: 15. The CDR3 sequence is CASSGRTRLYSRTDTQYF. In DNA, the CDR3 is TGCGCCAGCAGCGGTAGGACTAGGCTATACAGTCGCACAGATACGCAGTATTTT.

There are a few counts of this clonotype. The chain couples TRBV12-3 or TRBV12-4 to TRBJ2-1, with 13 nucleotides matching TRBD2. The ends lost 7 bases at V and 7 bases at J; junction bases unmatched: 7. The CDR3 sequence is 15 residues long. Here the CDR3 reads CASTPLAGGRNEQFF. The CDR3 nucleotides read TGTGCCAGCACCCCACTAGCGGGAGGGCGGAATGAGCAGTTCTTC.

This clonotype has just a few counts. V usage is TRBV24-1 and J usage is TRBJ2-3; D is unresolved. The CDR3 extends over 13 amino acids. Germline CDR1 KGHDR, CDR2 SFDVKD. The ends were cut back, 2 bases at V and 7 bases at J, with 9 bases in the middle. CDR3 sequence: CATSDSGWHTQYF. CDR3 DNA sequence: TGTGCCACCAGTGATTCTGGTTGGCATACGCAGTATTTT.

V usage is TRBV9 and J usage is TRBJ1-2, with D possibly being TRBD1 (5 bases). The CDR3 sequence is 13 residues long. Trimming stripped 1 base from V and 8 bases from J, with 12 bases between. The germline CDR1 and CDR2 sequences are SGDLS and YYNGEE. CDR3 sequence: CASSVTKGHGYTF. CDR3 coding DNA: TGTGCCAGCAGCGTAACAAAGGGGCACGGCTACACCTTC.

The chain is built from TRBV2 and TRBJ2-7; tentatively, D is TRBD1 (5 bases). The CDR3 spans 12 residues. Germline assignment: CDR1 SNHLY and CDR2 FYNNEI. Between the trimmed V and J ends, which lost 6 bases and 2 bases, there was a span of 8 bases. The CDR3 bases are TGTGCCAGCAGACCGACAGCCTACGAGCAGTACTTC. Amino acid sequence: CASRPTAYEQYF.

This clonotype was found a few times. The CDR3 coding sequence is TGTGCCAGCAGCGTAGTTACTACCGCAGATACGCAGTATTTT. This codes for CASSVVTTADTQYF. The chain joins TRBV9 to TRBJ2-3; D remains ambiguous. The germline V and J ends were trimmed by 0 bases and 4 bases, with 9 bases remaining between them. Germline lookup yields CDR1 SGDLS and CDR2 YYNGEE. This CDR3 comprises 14 residues.

The CDR3 sequence: CASSVTLAGGPGEQFF. In DNA form, the CDR3 reads TGTGCCAGCAGCGTAACTCTAGCGGGAGGGCCAGGCGAGCAGTTCTTC. The J gene is TRBJ2-1, the V gene TRBV9; TRBD2 matches at 12 bases. CDR3 length: 16 residues. Trimming cost V 1 base and J 10 bases; bases outside gene matches: 9. Germline V gene lookup returns CDR1 SGDLS and CDR2 YYNGEE.

The gene calls are TRBV20-1 and TRBJ2-3; D is perhaps TRBD1 (6 bases). V lost 4 bases, J lost 2 bases, and 16 bases lay in between. Germline V gene sequence: CDR1 DFQATT, CDR2 SNEGSKA (reference sequence). The length of the CDR3 is 15 residues. Written as DNA, the CDR3 is TGCAGTGCTATACGCCGGGACACCTCCACAGATACGCAGTATTTT. The encoded protein is CSAIRRDTSTDTQYF.

The rearrangement links TRBV12-3 or TRBV12-4 to TRBJ2-1; 9 bases are a match to TRBD1. V lost 8 bases to trimming and J lost 7 bases; unmatched junction nucleotides: 18. The CDR3 sequence is 17 residues long. The CDR3 protein is CASAARARDRVLNEQFF. Here the CDR3 DNA reads TGTGCCAGCGCCGCCAGGGCCCGGGACAGGGTATTGAATGAGCAGTTCTTC.

This clonotype appeared a few times. The CDR3 DNA reads as TGTGCCAGCAGCGGGGACAAGTACCAAGAGACCCAGTACTTC. This gives the protein CASSGDKYQETQYF. The rearrangement links TRBV7-2 to TRBJ2-5, with D possibly TRBD1 on 6 matching bases. Germline V gene sequence: CDR1 SGHTA, CDR2 FQGNSA. Between the trimmed V and J ends, which lost 5 bases and 0 bases, there was a span of 10 bases. The CDR3 loop spans 14 amino acids.

This clonotype was recorded a few times. J is TRBJ2-7 and V is TRBV5-1, with D possibly matching TRBD1 (5 bases). The CDR3 length is 16 residues. Germline CDR1 reads SGHRS; CDR2 reads YFSETQ. V shed 0 bases and J shed 5 bases, with 18 bases lying between them. CDR3 residues: CASSLASVSPDNEQYF. DNA of the CDR3: TGCGCCAGCAGCTTGGCATCGGTTAGTCCGGACAACGAGCAGTACTTC. Filled out from reference TRBV5-1 and TRBJ2-7, the complete variable domain reads KAGVTQTPRYLIKTRGQQVTLSCSPISGHRSVSWYQQTPGQGLQFLFEYFSETQRNKGNFPGRFSGRQFSNSRSEMNVSTLELGDSALYLCASSLASVSPDNEQYFGPGTRLTVT.

This clonotype was picked up one time. This clone may be a read error of a much larger clone one base away. V and J are TRBV4-3 and TRBJ2-7, with TRBD2 as a possible D gene (5 bases). The germline gives CDR1 LGHNA, CDR2 YSLEER. The CDR3 totals 15 residues. Trimming pared 0 bases from V and 2 bases from J, leaving 11 bases between. For the CDR3, the DNA is TGCGCCAGCAGCCAAGATTGGTCGGGAACCTACGAGCAGTACTTC. Amino acids: CASSQDWSGTYEQYF.

This sequence joins TRBV21-1 and TRBJ2-4. TRBV21-1 is given as a pseudogene. CDR3 length equals 19 residues. The CDR3 loop is CASLKPHEVRLGGKNIQYF. The CDR3 nucleotides read TGTGCCAGTCTCAAACCTCACGAGGTCAGGCTCGGAGGCAAAAACATTCAGTACTTC.

This clonotype was found many times. This chain joins TRBV12-3 or TRBV12-4 and TRBJ1-1; D might be TRBD1 (5 bases). Between the trimmed V and J ends, which lost 2 bases and 3 bases, there was a span of 13 bases. The CDR3 covers 15 residues. CDR3 region: CASSLFGGSDTEAFF. In nucleotides, the CDR3 is TGTGCCAGCAGTTTATTCGGGGGGTCGGACACTGAAGCTTTCTTT.

A remark on this clonotype: One junction end does not reproduce the germline sequence, and a read error may be involved. The rearrangement uses TRBV7-2 and TRBJ2-1, with 11 nucleotides matching TRBD2. CDR1 and CDR2 from the germline V gene are SGHTA and FQGNSA. The CDR3 loop spans 17 amino acids. The CDR3 DNA reads as TGTGCCGGCAGCTCCGGATCCGTAGCGGGAGGGTGGAATGGGCAGTTCTTC. Residues: CAGSSGSVAGGWNGQFF. The full variable domain, rest sourced from reference TRBV7-2 and TRBJ2-1, is GAGVSQSPSNKVTEKGKDVELRCDPISGHTALYWYRQSLGQGLEFLIYFQGNSAPDKSGLPSDRFSAERTGGSVSTLTIQRTQQEDSAVYLCAGSSGSVAGGWNGQFFGPGTRLTVL.

V is TRBV19 and J is TRBJ1-1, with a tentative D call TRBD1 (6 bases). Trimming left V 8 bases short and J 5 bases short, with 18 bases between. Looked up from germline, CDR1 is LNHDA and CDR2 is SQIVND (reference sequence). CDR3 length: 14 amino acids. The CDR3 DNA reads as TGTGCCAGTTCGGAACAAAAGGGGGTAACTGAAGCTTTCTTT. Its translation is CASSEQKGVTEAFF.